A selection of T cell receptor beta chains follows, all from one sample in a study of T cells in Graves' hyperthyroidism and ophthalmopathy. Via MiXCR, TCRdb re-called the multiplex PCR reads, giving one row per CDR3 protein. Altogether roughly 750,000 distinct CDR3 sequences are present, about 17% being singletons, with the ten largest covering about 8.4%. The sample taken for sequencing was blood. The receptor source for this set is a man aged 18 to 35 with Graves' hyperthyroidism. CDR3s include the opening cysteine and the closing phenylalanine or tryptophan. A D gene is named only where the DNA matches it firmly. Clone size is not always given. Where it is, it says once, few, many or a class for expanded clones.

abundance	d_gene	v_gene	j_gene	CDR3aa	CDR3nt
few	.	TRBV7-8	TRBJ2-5	CASSWGLGTQYF	TGTGCCAGCAGCTGGGGCTTGGGGACCCAGTACTTC
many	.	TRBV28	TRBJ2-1	CASSPLGVNEQFF	TGTGCCAGCAGCCCACTGGGGGTGAATGAGCAGTTCTTC
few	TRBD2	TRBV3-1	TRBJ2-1	CASTPSGGRDEQFF	TGTGCCAGCACCCCCTCGGGAGGTCGGGATGAGCAGTTCTTC
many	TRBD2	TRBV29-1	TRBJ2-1	CSANSGRADEQFF	TGCAGCGCCAATAGCGGGAGGGCCGATGAGCAGTTCTTC
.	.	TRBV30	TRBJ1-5	CAWSVLWVGRSNQPQHF	TGTGCCTGGTCTGTTCTCTGGGTGGGCAGGAGCAATCAGCCCCAGCATTTT
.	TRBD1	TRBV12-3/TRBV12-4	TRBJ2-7	CASSYWDRGNYEQYF	TGTGCCAGCAGTTACTGGGACAGGGGAAACTACGAGCAGTACTTC
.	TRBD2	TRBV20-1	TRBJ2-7	CSARGYSGDSYEQYF	TGCAGTGCTAGAGGGTATAGCGGGGACTCCTACGAGCAGTACTTC
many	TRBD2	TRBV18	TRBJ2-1	CASSPRTSGNSYNEQFF	TGTGCCAGCTCACCTAGGACTAGCGGGAATTCCTACAATGAGCAGTTCTTC
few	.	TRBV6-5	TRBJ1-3	CASSYGGRAGNTIYF	TGTGCCAGCAGTTACGGAGGAAGGGCTGGAAACACCATATATTTT
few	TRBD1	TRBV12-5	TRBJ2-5	CASGPGQGAQETQYF	TGTGCTAGTGGCCCGGGACAGGGGGCGCAAGAGACCCAGTACTTC
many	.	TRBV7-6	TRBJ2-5	CASSLARIQETQYF	TGTGCCAGCAGCTTAGCCAGAATCCAAGAGACCCAGTACTTC
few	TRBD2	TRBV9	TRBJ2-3	CASSVAAGEEDTQYF	TGTGCCAGCAGCGTAGCGGCGGGAGAGGAAGATACGCAGTATTTT
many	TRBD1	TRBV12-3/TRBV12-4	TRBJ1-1	CASSYRDSGTEAFF	TGTGCCAGCAGTTACCGGGACAGCGGCACTGAAGCTTTCTTT
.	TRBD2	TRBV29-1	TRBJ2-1	CSVAGFLAGDSYNERFF	TGCAGCGTTGCCGGGTTCCTAGCGGGTGACTCCTACAATGAGCGGTTCTTC
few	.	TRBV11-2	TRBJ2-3	CASSERKPTDTQYF	TGTGCCAGTTCCGAGCGGAAACCCACAGATACGCAGTATTTT
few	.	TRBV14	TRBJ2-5	CASSQDSGAPQETQYF	TGTGCCAGCAGCCAAGATTCCGGGGCCCCCCAAGAGACCCAGTACTTC
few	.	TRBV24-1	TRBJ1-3	CATSPAAGNTIYF	TGTGCCACCTCCCCGGCAGCTGGAAACACCATATATTTT
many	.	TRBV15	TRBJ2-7	CATSRATLRSYEQYF	TGTGCCACCAGCAGAGCGACCCTAAGATCCTACGAGCAGTACTTC
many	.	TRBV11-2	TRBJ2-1	CATAETLYNEQFF	TGTGCCACCGCGGAGACCCTGTACAATGAGCAGTTCTTC
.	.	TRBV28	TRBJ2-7	CASTGTEFSYEQYF	TGTGCCAGCACCGGGACGGAGTTTTCCTACGAGCAGTACTTC
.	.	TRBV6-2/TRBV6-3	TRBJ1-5	CASSLRAASQHF	TGTGCCAGCAGTTTGAGGGCGGCGTCCCAGCATTTT
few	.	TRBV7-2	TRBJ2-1	CASSLEARHGAYEQFF	TGTGCCAGCAGCTTAGAAGCCCGACATGGGGCCTATGAGCAGTTCTTC
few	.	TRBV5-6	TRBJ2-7	CASRPRQLNTYEQYF	TGTGCCAGCAGGCCTAGACAGCTTAATACCTACGAGCAGTACTTC
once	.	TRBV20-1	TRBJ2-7	CSATTGSSYEQYF	TGCAGTGCTACGACCGGCAGCTCCTACGAGCAGTACTTC
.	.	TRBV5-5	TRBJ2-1	CASSLFRPSSYNEQFF	TGTGCCAGCAGCTTGTTCCGTCCCTCCTCCTACAATGAGCAGTTCTTC
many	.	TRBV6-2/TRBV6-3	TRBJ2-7	CASRQGGEQYF	TGTGCCAGCCGCCAGGGCGGCGAGCAGTACTTC
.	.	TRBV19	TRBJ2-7	CASSMVGGYEQYF	TGTGCCAGTAGTATGGTGGGGGGTTACGAGCAGTACTTC
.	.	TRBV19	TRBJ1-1	CGTGQLNTEAFF	TGTGGGACGGGACAATTGAACACTGAAGCTTTCTTT
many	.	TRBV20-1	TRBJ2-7	CSARPLSGYEQYF	TGCAGTGCTAGACCCCTCTCGGGCTACGAGCAGTACTTC
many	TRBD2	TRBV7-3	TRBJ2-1	CASSPTSGSRNEQFF	TGTGCCAGCAGCCCGACTAGCGGGAGTAGGAATGAGCAGTTCTTC
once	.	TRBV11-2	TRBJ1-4	CASSLEGLGEKLFF	TGTGCCAGCAGCTTAGAAGGGTTGGGCGAAAAACTGTTTTTT
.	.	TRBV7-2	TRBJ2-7	CASRYSGPLYEQYF	TGTGCCAGCAGGTACTCGGGGCCCCTCTACGAGCAGTACTTC
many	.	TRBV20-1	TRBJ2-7	CSAPQGGSSYEQYF	TGCAGTGCTCCACAGGGAGGAAGCTCCTACGAGCAGTACTTC
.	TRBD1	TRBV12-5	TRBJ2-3	CASGLTGGNTDTQYF	TGTGCTAGTGGTCTGACAGGGGGTAACACAGATACGCAGTATTTT
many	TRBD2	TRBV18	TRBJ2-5	CASSPQGPGLASSWETQYF	TGTGCCAGCTCACCACAGGGGCCGGGACTAGCAAGTTCGTGGGAGACCCAGTACTTC
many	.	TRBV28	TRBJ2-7	CASSPFRGSYEQYF	TGTGCCAGCAGCCCGTTTAGGGGATCCTACGAGCAGTACTTC
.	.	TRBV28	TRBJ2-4	CASSSALDLAKNIQYF	TGTGCCAGCAGTTCGGCACTAGATTTAGCCAAAAACATTCAGTACTTC
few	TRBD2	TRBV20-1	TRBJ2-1	CSARDRKRREGPFF	TGCAGTGCTAGAGACCGCAAAAGGAGGGAGGGCCCGTTCTTC
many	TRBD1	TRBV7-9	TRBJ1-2	CASLSAGGPNYGYTF	TGTGCCAGCCTTTCCGCAGGGGGACCTAACTATGGCTACACCTTC
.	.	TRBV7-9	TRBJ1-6	CASSLEPALDNSPLHF	TGTGCCAGCAGCTTAGAGCCAGCCCTTGATAATTCACCCCTCCACTTT
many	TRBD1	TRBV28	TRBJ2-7	CASRAGQGFYEQYF	TGTGCCAGCAGGGCGGGACAGGGGTTCTACGAGCAGTACTTC
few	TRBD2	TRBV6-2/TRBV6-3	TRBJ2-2	CASSPPPPPSGIAGELFF	TGTGCCAGCAGCCCCCCCCCCCCTCCTAGCGGGATAGCCGGGGAGCTGTTTTTT
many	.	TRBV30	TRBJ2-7	CAWSFQTYEQYF	TGTGCCTGGAGTTTCCAAACCTACGAGCAGTACTTC
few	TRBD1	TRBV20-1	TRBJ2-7	CSASSPGGNYEQYF	TGCAGTGCTAGCTCCCCAGGGGGAAACTACGAGCAGTACTTC
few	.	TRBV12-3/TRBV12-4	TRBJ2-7	CASSLGVGAQNEQYF	TGTGCCAGCAGTTTAGGGGTAGGAGCTCAAAACGAGCAGTACTTC
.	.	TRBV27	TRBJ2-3	CASRIQIQGTDTQYF	TGTGCCAGCAGAATACAGATCCAGGGTACAGATACGCAGTATTTT
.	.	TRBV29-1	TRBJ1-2	CSVSDLNYGYTF	TGCAGCGTTTCCGACCTAAACTATGGCTACACCTTC
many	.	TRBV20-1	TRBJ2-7	CSAIRDRTTYEQYF	TGCAGTGCGATAAGAGACAGGACTACCTACGAGCAGTACTTC
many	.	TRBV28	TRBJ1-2	CASSRPRGGRSYGYTF	TGTGCCAGCAGTCGCCCGCGGGGGGGGCGAAGCTATGGCTACACCTTC
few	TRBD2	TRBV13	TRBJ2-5	CASGDSGRGETQYF	TGTGCCAGCGGAGATAGCGGGAGGGGAGAGACCCAGTACTTC
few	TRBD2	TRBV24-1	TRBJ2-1	CATSLGAGAYNEQFF	TGTGCCACCAGTCTTGGGGCGGGAGCATACAATGAGCAGTTCTTC
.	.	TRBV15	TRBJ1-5	CATGPRGQPQHF	TGTGCCACCGGACCTAGGGGTCAGCCCCAGCATTTT
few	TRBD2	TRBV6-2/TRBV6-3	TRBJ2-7	CASSYSSSGDYEQYF	TGTGCCAGCAGTTACTCTTCGAGCGGGGACTACGAGCAGTACTTC